These 11 T cell receptor beta chains were all obtained from the same sample, sequenced in a study of T cells after yellow fever vaccination. MiXCR was run by TCRdb on the 5' RACE reads, yielding one entry per CDR3 protein. In the table there are about 26,000 distinct CDR3 sequences, 5% to 6% of which are singletons. The sample here was PBMCs, either bulk or a sorted T-cell subset (CD4+, CD8+, memory, or dextramer-sorted; not recorded which), taken 15 days after the yellow fever booster vaccination. The receptors originated from a young man who received the YFV17D yellow fever vaccine.

The genes are TRBV6-2 or TRBV6-3 and TRBJ1-5, with 8 bases aligning to TRBD1. The CDR3 sequence is 15 residues long. J was trimmed by 1 base and V by 8 bases; bases with no gene match: 7. The V gene's germline CDR1 is MNHEY and CDR2 SVGEGT. The DNA of the CDR3 is TGTGCCAGCCTCCCCGGGACAGGAAGCAATCAGCCCCAGCATTTT. Protein sequence: CASLPGTGSNQPQHF.

This clonotype has a count of ten or more. The chain employs TRBV7-2 and TRBJ2-1; TRBD2 is a possible D gene (6 bases). The CDR3 sequence is 14 residues long. In germline, CDR1 is SGHTA, CDR2 FQGNSA. V dropped 0 bases and J dropped 15 bases, with 18 bases sitting between them. For the CDR3, the DNA is TGTGCCAGCAGCTTAGCCCTTTCTAGCGCCTTAGGGTTCTTC. This gives the protein CASSLALSSALGFF.

This clonotype was recorded many times. The chain links TRBV28 to TRBJ1-4; 10 positions match TRBD1. The CDR3 extends over 15 amino acids. Germline values: CDR1 MDHEN, CDR2 SYDVKM. The V segment lost 7 bases and the J segment 8 bases; nucleotides outside the gene matches: 10. The CDR3 loop is CASNSPGTGDEKLFF. CDR3 DNA sequence: TGTGCCAGCAATTCCCCCGGGACAGGGGACGAAAAACTGTTTTTT.

This clonotype was recorded many times. This chain links TRBV20-1 with TRBJ2-1, with a tentative D call TRBD2 (6 bases). Germline loops: CDR1 DFQATT, CDR2 SNEGSKA (reference sequence). Trimming left V 1 base short and J 7 bases short, with 17 bases between. The CDR3 consists of 15 residues. The CDR3 region is CSARVIAARRNEQFF. In nucleotides, the CDR3 is TGCAGTGCTAGAGTCATAGCGGCACGCAGGAATGAGCAGTTCTTC.

This clonotype has at least ten counts. The chain carries TRBV19 and TRBJ2-1; D might be TRBD2 (5 bases). The CDR3 sequence is 14 residues long. Trimming took 10 bases from V and 1 from J, leaving 14 bases between them. CDR1 and CDR2 from the germline V gene are LNHDA and SQIVND (reference sequence). The CDR3 DNA reads TGTGCCACTACGGAGGCCAGGTCCTACAATGAGCAGTTCTTC. This codes for CATTEARSYNEQFF.

Many counts were recorded for this clonotype. This chain uses TRBV5-1 with TRBJ2-7; D is possibly TRBD2 (6 bases). V was shortened by 0 bases and J by 7 bases, with 11 bases between the two germline ends. The CDR3 has 13 residues. Per the germline V gene, CDR1 is SGHRS and CDR2 is YFSETQ. The CDR3 coding sequence is TGCGCCAGCAGCTTGGACCCGGCGGGAGAGCAGTACTTC. Residues: CASSLDPAGEQYF.

This clonotype was counted a few times. V usage is TRBV7-2 and J usage is TRBJ2-7; TRBD1 aligns across 9 bases. Germline CDR1 is SGHTA and CDR2 is FQGNSA. V shed 5 bases and J 6 bases; nucleotides not matched to a gene: 8. The CDR3 is made up of 14 amino acids. The CDR3 region is CASSAGQGSGEQYF. The CDR3 DNA is TGTGCCAGCAGCGCGGGACAGGGTAGTGGCGAGCAGTACTTC.

The table lists this clonotype with many counts. This chain uses TRBV6-5 with TRBJ1-2, with D possibly TRBD1 on 5 matching bases. The CDR3 runs to 12 residues. Germline V lookup: CDR1 MNHEY, CDR2 SVGAGI. V gave up 8 bases and J gave up 0 bases, with 7 bases separating them. CDR3 loop: CASWGPNYGYTF. The CDR3 DNA reads as TGTGCCAGCTGGGGACCTAACTATGGCTACACCTTC.

Many counts were recorded for this clonotype. The chain couples TRBV5-1 to TRBJ2-3; D is perhaps TRBD2 (5 bases). The CDR3 sequence is 14 residues long. V was trimmed by 1 base and J by 4 bases, leaving 10 bases between them. The germline gives CDR1 SGHRS, CDR2 YFSETQ. The CDR3 DNA is TGCGCCAGCAGCTTGACGGGGAGTGCAGATACGCAGTATTTT. Translation: CASSLTGSADTQYF.

This clonotype is medium-sized in the sample. The J gene is TRBJ2-1, the V gene TRBV5-1, with TRBD2 matching over 11 bases. J was trimmed by 10 bases and V by 4 bases; bases with no gene match: 7. The V gene's germline CDR1 is SGHRS and CDR2 YFSETQ. This CDR3 comprises 14 residues. The CDR3 region has the DNA TGCGCCAGCAGCCCCGGGGCTAGCGGGAGGGAGCAGTTCTTC. Amino acids: CASSPGASGREQFF. Combining the CDR3 with reference TRBV5-1 and TRBJ2-1 gives the whole variable domain KAGVTQTPRYLIKTRGQQVTLSCSPISGHRSVSWYQQTPGQGLQFLFEYFSETQRNKGNFPGRFSGRQFSNSRSEMNVSTLELGDSALYLCASSPGASGREQFFGPGTRLTVL.

Ten or more counts support this clonotype. This rearrangement joins TRBV5-8 to TRBJ1-5; no clear D. CDR3 length: 15 amino acids. Trimming pared 0 bases from V and 0 bases from J, leaving 7 bases between. Looked up from germline, CDR1 is SGHTS and CDR2 is YDEGEE. Here the CDR3 DNA reads TGTGCCAGCAGCTTGGGGGATGCTAGCAATCAGCCCCAGCATTTT. Its protein product is CASSLGDASNQPQHF.